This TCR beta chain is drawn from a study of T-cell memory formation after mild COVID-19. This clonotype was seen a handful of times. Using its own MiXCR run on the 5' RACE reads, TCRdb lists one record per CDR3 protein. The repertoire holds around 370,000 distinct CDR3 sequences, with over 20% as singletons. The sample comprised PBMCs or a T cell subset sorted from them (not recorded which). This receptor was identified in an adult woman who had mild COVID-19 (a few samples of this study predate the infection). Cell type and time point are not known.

This chain's CDR3 is CATSDPRSLSYEQYF. CDR3 DNA sequence: TGTGCCACCAGTGACCCCCGCAGTCTCTCCTACGAGCAGTACTTC. This chain uses TRBV24-1 with TRBJ2-7, with D unresolved. The CDR3 is 15 amino acids. V was pared by 4 bases and J by 0 bases, with 12 bases between. Germline CDR1 reads KGHDR; CDR2 reads SFDVKD.